This T cell receptor beta chain was profiled in a study of CD8+CD57+ T cells in acquired aplastic anemia. Study-wide background: On average, sorted CD4+ and CD8+ cells gave approximately 3 ug of DNA.

The sample holds many counts of this clonotype. It was genomic DNA that served as the template for profiling TCR beta VDJ and CDR3. A single record per CDR3 protein comes from TCRdb applying MiXCR to the reads. Of about 190,000 distinct CDR3 sequences listed, roughly half were seen once; the top ten hold approximately 9.7%. All sequencing subjects had displayed CD8+CD57+ cell expansion on flow cytometry. This clonotype originated in a human donor with aplastic anemia. Sequencing used sorted CD4+, CD8+, or CD8+CD57+ T cells (not recorded which) from PBMCs.

CDR3 amino acids: CATTGQTNYGYTF. The CDR3 DNA sequence: TGTGCCACCACGGGACAGACCAACTATGGCTACACCTTC. V usage is TRBV19 and J usage is TRBJ1-2, with 7 bases matching TRBD1. The germline gives CDR1 LNHDA, CDR2 SQIVND (reference sequence). The CDR3 runs to 13 residues. Trimming at V came to 10 bases and at J to 2 bases, leaving 7 bases not matched to a gene.